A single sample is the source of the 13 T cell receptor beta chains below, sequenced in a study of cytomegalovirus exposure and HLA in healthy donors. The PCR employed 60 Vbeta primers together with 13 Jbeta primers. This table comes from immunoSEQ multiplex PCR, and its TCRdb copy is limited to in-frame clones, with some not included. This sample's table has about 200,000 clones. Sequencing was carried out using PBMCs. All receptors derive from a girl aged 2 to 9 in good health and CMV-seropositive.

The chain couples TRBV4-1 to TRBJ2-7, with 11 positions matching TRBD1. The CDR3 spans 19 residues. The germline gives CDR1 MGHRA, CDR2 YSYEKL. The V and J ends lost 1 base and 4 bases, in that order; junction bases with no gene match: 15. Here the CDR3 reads CASSQGPKSGTGGPYEQYF. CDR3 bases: TGCGCCAGCAGCCAAGGTCCAAAATCCGGGACAGGGGGGCCGTACGAGCAGTACTTC.

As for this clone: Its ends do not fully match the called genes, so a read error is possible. The chain's CDR3 is CASSSLGQGAGIDIF. In DNA, the CDR3 is TGTGCCAGCAGCTCTCTGGGACAGGGGGCGGGCATAGATATCTTC. This chain joins TRBV5-4 and TRBJ2-1; 12 bases align to TRBD1. CDR3 length: 15 amino acids. Looked up from germline, CDR1 is SGHNT and CDR2 is YYREEE (reference sequence).

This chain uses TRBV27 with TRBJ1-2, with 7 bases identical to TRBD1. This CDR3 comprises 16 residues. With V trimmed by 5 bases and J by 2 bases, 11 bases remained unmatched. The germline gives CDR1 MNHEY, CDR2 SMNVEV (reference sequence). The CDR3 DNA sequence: TGTGCCAGCAGTAAATACAACAGGGGCCAGAACTATGGCTACACCTTC. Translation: CASSKYNRGQNYGYTF.

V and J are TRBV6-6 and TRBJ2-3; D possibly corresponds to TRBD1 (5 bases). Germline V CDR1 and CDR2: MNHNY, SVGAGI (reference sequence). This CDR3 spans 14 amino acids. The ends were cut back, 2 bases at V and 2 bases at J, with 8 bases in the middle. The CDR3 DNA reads TGTGCCAGCAGTTACCTGGACAACACAGATACGCAGTATTTT. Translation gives CASSYLDNTDTQYF.

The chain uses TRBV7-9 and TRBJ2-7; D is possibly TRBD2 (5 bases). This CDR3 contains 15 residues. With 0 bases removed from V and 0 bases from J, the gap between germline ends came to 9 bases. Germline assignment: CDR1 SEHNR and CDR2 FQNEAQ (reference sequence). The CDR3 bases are TGTGCCAGCAGCTTAGCGGGGAGTCGCTCCTACGAGCAGTACTTC. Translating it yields CASSLAGSRSYEQYF.

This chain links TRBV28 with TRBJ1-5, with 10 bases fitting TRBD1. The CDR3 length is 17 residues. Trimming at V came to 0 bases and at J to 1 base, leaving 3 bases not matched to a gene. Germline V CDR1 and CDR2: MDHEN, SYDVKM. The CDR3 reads CASSLWRTGGSNQPQHF. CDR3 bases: TGTGCCAGCAGTTTATGGCGGACAGGGGGGAGCAATCAGCCCCAGCATTTT.

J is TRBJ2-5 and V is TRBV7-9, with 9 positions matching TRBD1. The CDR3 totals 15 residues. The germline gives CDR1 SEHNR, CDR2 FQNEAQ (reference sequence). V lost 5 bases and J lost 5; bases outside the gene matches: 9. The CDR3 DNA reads TGTGCCAGCAGCCGAGACAGGGGGACGTGGGAGACCCAGTACTTC. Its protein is CASSRDRGTWETQYF.

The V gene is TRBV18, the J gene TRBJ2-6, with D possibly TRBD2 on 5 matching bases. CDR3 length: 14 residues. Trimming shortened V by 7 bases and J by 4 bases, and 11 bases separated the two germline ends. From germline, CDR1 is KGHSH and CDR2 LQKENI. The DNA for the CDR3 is TGTGCCAGCTACCCGGGGTCCGGGGCCAACGTCCTGACTTTC. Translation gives CASYPGSGANVLTF.

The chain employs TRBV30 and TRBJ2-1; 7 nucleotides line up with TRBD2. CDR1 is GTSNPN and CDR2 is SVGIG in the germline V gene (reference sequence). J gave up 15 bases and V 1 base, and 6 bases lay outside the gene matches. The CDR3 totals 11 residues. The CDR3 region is CAWSERDYWFF. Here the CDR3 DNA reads TGTGCCTGGAGTGAGCGGGACTACTGGTTCTTC. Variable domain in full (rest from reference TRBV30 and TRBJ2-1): SQTIHQWPATLVQPVGSPLSLECTVEGTSNPNLYWYRQAAGRGLQLLFYSVGIGQISSEVPQNLSASRPQDRQFILSSKKLLLSDSGFYLCAWSERDYWFFGPGTRLTVL.

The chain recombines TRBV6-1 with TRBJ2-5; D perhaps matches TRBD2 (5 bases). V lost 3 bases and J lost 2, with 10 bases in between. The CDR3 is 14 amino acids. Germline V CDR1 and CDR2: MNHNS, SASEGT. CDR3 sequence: CASSERRRQETQYF. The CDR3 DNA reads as TGTGCCAGCAGTGAGAGACGGAGGCAAGAGACCCAGTACTTC.

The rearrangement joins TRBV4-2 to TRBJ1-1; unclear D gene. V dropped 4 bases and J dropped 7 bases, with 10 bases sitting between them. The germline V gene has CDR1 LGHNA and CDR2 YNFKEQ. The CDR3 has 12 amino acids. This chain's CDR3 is CASSRLGSEAFF. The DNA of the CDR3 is TGTGCCAGCAGCCGCCTCGGTAGTGAAGCTTTCTTT.

CDR3 coding DNA: TGTGCCAGCAGCACCCCGGGAGGAGTTCGCCAAACATCCTACAATGAGCAGTTCTTC. It encodes CASSTPGGVRQTSYNEQFF. This chain joins TRBV5-4 and TRBJ2-1, with 7 bases that match TRBD2. Germline assignment: CDR1 SGHNT and CDR2 YYREEE (reference sequence). The ends lost 4 bases at V and 1 base at J; junction bases unmatched: 17. The CDR3 extends over 19 amino acids.

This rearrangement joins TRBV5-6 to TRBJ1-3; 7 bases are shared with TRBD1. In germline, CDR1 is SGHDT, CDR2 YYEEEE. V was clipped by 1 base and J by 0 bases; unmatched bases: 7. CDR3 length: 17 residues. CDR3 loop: CASSLLRQGTSGNTIYF. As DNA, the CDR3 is TGTGCCAGCAGCTTGTTGAGACAGGGTACCTCTGGAAACACCATATATTTT.